Presented here are 26 T cell receptor beta chains from one specimen sequenced in a study of shared clonotypes between healthy human individuals (dated by TCRdb to 2018 to 2020). The library was made by the immunoSEQ multiplex PCR assay. TCRdb took over this immuneACCESS table, retaining in-frame rearrangements with V and J assigned. Such tables are incomplete; in checked studies, under half of the missing clones stem from an unresolved V gene, and the remainder is unexplained. This sample holds millions of clones; more than 80% were observed only once. In total, the top ten clones hold 0.35% to 0.45% of the sample. Sequenced: naive CD4+ T cells from PBMCs. The sample's cell subset or site label, decoded: CD45RA+ positively selected. Receptor source: a man aged 18 to 29 in good health. Some clones in this sample may be carry-over from other donors' samples.

The gene calls are TRBV5-4 and TRBJ2-1; D tentatively fits TRBD1 or TRBD2 (5 bases each). Germline V gene sequence: CDR1 SGHNT, CDR2 YYREEE (reference sequence). The V and J ends lost 2 bases and 4 bases respectively, with 13 bases between them. The CDR3 contains 15 residues. The DNA for the CDR3 is TGTGCCAGCAGCTTTCCCGGGACGGAGTACAATGAGCAGTTCTTC. This sequence encodes CASSFPGTEYNEQFF. Variable domain in full (rest from reference TRBV5-4 and TRBJ2-1): ETGVTQSPTHLIKTRGQQVTLRCSSQSGHNTVSWYQQALGQGPQFIFQYYREEENGRGNFPPRFSGLQFPNYSSELNVNALELDDSALYLCASSFPGTEYNEQFFGPGTRLTVL.

The chain is built from TRBV6-6 and TRBJ1-2; TRBD1 aligns across 7 bases. The junction had 5 bases not matched to a gene; V was cut back by 6 bases and J by 4 bases. The CDR3 has 13 amino acids. Germline CDR1 is MNHNY and CDR2 is SVGAGI (reference sequence). This CDR3 reads CASRSGQSYGYTF. The CDR3 DNA reads as TGTGCCAGCAGGTCGGGACAGTCCTATGGCTACACCTTC.

The gene calls are TRBV19 and TRBJ2-7, with 10 bases matching TRBD1. Germline CDR1 reads LNHDA; CDR2 reads SQIVND (reference sequence). Losses at the gene ends were 5 bases for V and 5 bases for J; bases not matched to a gene: 3. The CDR3 contains 13 residues. The CDR3 nucleotides are TGTGCCAGTAGTCTCGGACAGGGGGACGAGCAGTACTTC. Protein sequence: CASSLGQGDEQYF.

Points on this clone: Mismatch with germline at one junction end may stem from a read error. This sequence joins TRBV5-1 and TRBJ2-5; weak D call: TRBD2 (6 bases). This CDR3 has 17 residues. Germline assignment: CDR1 SGHRS and CDR2 YFSETQ. The CDR3 spells CASSLGLHRRYQEAQYF. CDR3 coding DNA: TGCGCCAGCAGCCTGGGACTTCACCGACGGTACCAAGAGGCCCAGTACTTC.

The rearrangement joins TRBV19 to TRBJ2-7; 8 positions agree with TRBD1. Looked up from germline, CDR1 is LNHDA and CDR2 is SQIVND (reference sequence). This CDR3 is 15 amino acids long. With 5 bases clipped from V and 4 bases from J, the junction kept 10 bases outside the gene matches. As DNA, the CDR3 is TGTGCCAGTAGTCAACCAGGGGACAGGAGGTACGAGCAGTACTTC. It is translated as CASSQPGDRRYEQYF.

The V and J genes are TRBV5-4 and TRBJ1-2; 7 bases match TRBD1. Losses at the gene ends were 0 bases for V and 0 bases for J; bases not matched to a gene: 11. CDR1 and CDR2 from the germline V gene are SGHNT and YYREEE (reference sequence). The length of the CDR3 is 18 residues. As DNA, the CDR3 is TGTGCCAGCAGCTTGGGACAGGGATATTCGCTTTCTAACTATGGCTACACCTTC. Amino acids: CASSLGQGYSLSNYGYTF.

The table lists this clone with a count of one. The V call is TRBV19, the J call TRBJ2-2; possible D gene TRBD1, 6 bases. This CDR3 contains 16 residues. Deletions cut 4 bases from V and 0 bases from J, with 12 bases between. Germline lookup yields CDR1 LNHDA and CDR2 SQIVND (reference sequence). CDR3 amino acids: CASSNMGHSNTGELFF. The CDR3, as DNA: TGTGCCAGTAGTAATATGGGACACTCGAACACCGGGGAGCTGTTTTTT.

The chain is built from TRBV2 and TRBJ2-1; TRBD2 matches at 8 bases. The ends lost 10 bases at V and 7 bases at J; junction bases unmatched: 9. This CDR3 contains 13 residues. Germline CDR1 and CDR2: SNHLY and FYNNEI. CDR3 in amino acids: CATQAGVGNEQFF. In DNA form, the CDR3 reads TGTGCCACCCAAGCGGGAGTCGGTAATGAGCAGTTCTTC.

The gene calls are TRBV13 and TRBJ2-1, with unresolved D. Trimming took off 5 bases at V and 0 bases at J, with 11 bases between the two ends. The CDR3 runs to 15 residues. Germline CDR1 reads PRHDT; CDR2 reads FYEKMQ (reference sequence). The CDR3: CASSPRQSSYNEQFF. The DNA of the CDR3 is TGTGCCAGCAGCCCCCGACAAAGCTCCTACAATGAGCAGTTCTTC.

V usage is TRBV9 and J usage is TRBJ1-1; the D is unclear. The CDR3 contains 14 residues. The V end lost 0 bases, the J end lost 0 bases, and 6 bases lay between the germline ends. From germline, CDR1 is SGDLS and CDR2 YYNGEE. In DNA form, the CDR3 reads TGTGCCAGCAGCGTAGAGGTTATGAACACTGAAGCTTTCTTT. Translated: CASSVEVMNTEAFF.

The chain carries TRBV7-2 and TRBJ2-1, with 8 bases matching TRBD2. CDR1 and CDR2 (germline): SGHTA, FQGNSA. This CDR3 contains 15 residues. The J segment lost 2 bases and the V segment lost 1 base, leaving 1 base of the junction unmatched. CDR3 region: CASSLGLATYNEQFF. CDR3 nucleotide sequence: TGTGCCAGCAGCTTAGGACTAGCGACCTACAATGAGCAGTTCTTC.

V and J are TRBV5-1 and TRBJ2-3; no reliable D call. The V end was cut by 3 bases, the J end by 2 bases, with 16 bases between. CDR1 SGHRS and CDR2 YFSETQ come from the germline V gene. The CDR3 totals 16 residues. Here the CDR3 reads CASSSNIYGPTDTQYF. The CDR3 nucleotides are TGCGCCAGCAGCTCTAACATCTACGGGCCCACAGATACGCAGTATTTT.

The chain couples TRBV11-2 to TRBJ1-3, with TRBD1 as a possible D gene (5 bases). This CDR3 spans 15 amino acids. The V end lost 4 bases, the J end lost 3 bases, and 13 bases lay between the germline ends. In germline, CDR1 is SGHAT, CDR2 FQNNGV. The CDR3 DNA is TGTGCCAGCAGCTCAAGGTGGGGGATTGGAAACACCATATATTTT. It specifies CASSSRWGIGNTIYF.

A note on this clone: In the same sample, other DNA sequences code for this CDR3. V is TRBV10-3 and J is TRBJ2-2; 8 nucleotides line up with TRBD1. The CDR3 has 14 residues. CDR1 is ENHRY and CDR2 is SYGVKD in the germline V gene. J was trimmed by 5 bases and V by 4 bases; bases with no gene match: 3. The CDR3 sequence is CAISGQGRTGELFF. CDR3 DNA sequence: TGTGCCATCAGTGGACAGGGGCGGACCGGGGAGCTGTTTTTT.

The CDR3 DNA is TGTGCCAGCAGCTCGGGCCCCTCGGTCGGTGAGCAGTTCTTC. As protein: CASSSGPSVGEQFF. The gene calls are TRBV7-7 and TRBJ2-1; D unclear. Per the germline V gene, CDR1 is SSHAT and CDR2 is FNYEAQ (reference sequence). Trimming removed 4 bases at V and 9 bases at J, with 16 bases between. The CDR3 runs 14 residues.

This clone is a singleton in its sample. This sequence joins TRBV7-2 and TRBJ1-3; no firm D call. Trimming shortened V by 1 base and J by 0 bases, and 13 bases separated the two germline ends. The CDR3 extends over 17 amino acids. The germline gives CDR1 SGHTA, CDR2 FQGNSA. CDR3 DNA: TGTGCCAGCAGCTTAGTTCCTCCTGGTAGCTCTGGAAACACCATATATTTT. Its protein product is CASSLVPPGSSGNTIYF. Looking up the rest from reference TRBV7-2 and TRBJ1-3 gives the full variable domain: GAGVSQSPSNKVTEKGKDVELRCDPISGHTALYWYRQSLGQGLEFLIYFQGNSAPDKSGLPSDRFSAERTGGSVSTLTIQRTQQEDSAVYLCASSLVPPGSSGNTIYFGEGSWLTVV.

This chain joins TRBV5-1 and TRBJ1-3; D possibly corresponds to TRBD1 (5 bases). The CDR3 runs to 16 residues. V gave up 0 bases and J gave up 0 bases, with 10 bases separating them. Germline V gives CDR1 SGHRS, CDR2 YFSETQ. The CDR3: CASSLVLGGSGNTIYF. The CDR3 DNA sequence: TGCGCCAGCAGCTTGGTTTTGGGGGGCTCTGGAAACACCATATATTTT.

The rearrangement links TRBV5-1 to TRBJ2-2, with 9 bases identical to TRBD1. The germline V gene encodes CDR1 SGHRS and CDR2 YFSETQ. The ends lost 4 bases at V and 4 bases at J; junction bases unmatched: 8. This CDR3 contains 16 residues. The CDR3 reads CASSQTGGAGTGELFF. The DNA for the CDR3 is TGCGCCAGCAGCCAAACAGGGGGCGCAGGCACCGGGGAGCTGTTTTTT.

Only one count was recorded for this clone. This chain links TRBV28 with TRBJ1-5, with D perhaps matching TRBD1 (6 bases). The V gene lost 6 bases and the J gene lost 6 bases, with 12 bases spanning the gap. The CDR3 contains 13 residues. CDR1 and CDR2 (germline): MDHEN, SYDVKM. The CDR3 DNA reads as TGTGCCAGCAGCCGTTCAGGGGTTCAGCCCCAGCATTTT. Its protein is CASSRSGVQPQHF.

The chain joins TRBV4-1 to TRBJ2-2; 10 bases are a match to TRBD1. Losses at the gene ends were 3 bases for V and 6 bases for J; bases not matched to a gene: 25. The CDR3 sequence is 22 residues long. CDR1 MGHRA and CDR2 YSYEKL come from the germline V gene. The CDR3 bases are TGCGCCAGCAGCCACTATACCGGGACAGGGGTCCCCTACCAGAAGGGGGCCGGGGAGCTGTTTTTT. This translates into CASSHYTGTGVPYQKGAGELFF.

This clone has a handful of counts. At the DNA level, this CDR3 is encoded by other sequences in the same sample as well. The chain uses TRBV9 and TRBJ1-1; weak D call: TRBD1 (5 bases). This CDR3 region has 13 residues. The germline gives CDR1 SGDLS, CDR2 YYNGEE. V was trimmed by 2 bases and J by 2 bases, leaving 7 bases between them. CDR3 in DNA: TGTGCCAGCAGCGTTGACAGCAACACTGAAGCTTTCTTT. It is translated as CASSVDSNTEAFF.

A note on this clone: The identical CDR3 is also encoded by other nucleotide sequences in the sample. The chain recombines TRBV7-3 with TRBJ2-1; D not resolved. The V gene's germline CDR1 is SGHTA and CDR2 FQGTGA. V lost 2 bases to trimming and J lost 7 bases, with 3 bases between them. This CDR3 comprises 11 residues. CDR3: CASSLGNEQFF. The CDR3 region has the DNA TGTGCCAGCAGCTTAGGGAATGAGCAGTTCTTC.

The count of this clone is one. The chain employs TRBV25-1 and TRBJ2-5; 7 bases fit TRBD1. The DNA matches TRBJ2-7 better at its end, which makes the J call doubtful. CDR1 is MGHDK, CDR2 SYGVNS, per germline. The CDR3 runs to 15 residues. CDR3 coding DNA: TGTGCCAGCAGTGACCTGACAGGGAGCTCCTACGAGCAGTACTTC. Residues: CASSDLTGSSYEQYF.

The V call is TRBV28, the J call TRBJ1-4, with TRBD1 as a possible D gene (5 bases). The length of the CDR3 is 13 residues. V gave up 6 bases and J gave up 8 bases, with 13 bases separating them. Germline values: CDR1 MDHEN, CDR2 SYDVKM. The CDR3 protein is CASSEEEGEKLFF. In DNA, the CDR3 is TGTGCCAGCAGCGAGGAGGAGGGGGAAAAACTGTTTTTT.

The J gene is TRBJ2-1, the V gene TRBV27, with D tentatively TRBD1 (6 bases). The CDR3 totals 14 residues. Between the trimmed V and J ends, which lost 6 bases and 4 bases, there was a span of 13 bases. CDR1 is MNHEY and CDR2 is SMNVEV in the germline V gene (reference sequence). The CDR3 region is CASSYRVYYNEQFF. CDR3 DNA sequence: TGTGCCAGCAGCTACAGGGTGTATTACAATGAGCAGTTCTTC.

This clone was observed a few times. V usage is TRBV28 and J usage is TRBJ1-1, with unresolved D. Germline V gene data show CDR1 as MDHEN and CDR2 as SYDVKM. Trimming pared 8 bases from V and 1 base from J, leaving 11 bases between. The CDR3 sequence is 13 residues long. The CDR3 DNA reads as TGTGCCAGCCGCCCCCGGAAGAACACTGAAGCTTTCTTT. The encoded protein is CASRPRKNTEAFF.